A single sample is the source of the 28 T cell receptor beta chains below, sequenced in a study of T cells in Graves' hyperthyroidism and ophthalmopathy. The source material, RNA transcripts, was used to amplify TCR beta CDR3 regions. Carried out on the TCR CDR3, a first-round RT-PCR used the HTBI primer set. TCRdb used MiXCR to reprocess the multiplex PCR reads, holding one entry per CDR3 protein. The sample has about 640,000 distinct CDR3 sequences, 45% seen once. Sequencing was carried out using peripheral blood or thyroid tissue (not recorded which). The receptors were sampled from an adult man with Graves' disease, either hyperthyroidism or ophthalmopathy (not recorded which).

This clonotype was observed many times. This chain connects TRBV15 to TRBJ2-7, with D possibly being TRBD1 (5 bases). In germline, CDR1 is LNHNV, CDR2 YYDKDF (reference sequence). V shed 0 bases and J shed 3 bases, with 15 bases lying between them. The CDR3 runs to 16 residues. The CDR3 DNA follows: TGTGCCACCAGCAGAGATCCAAATCAGGGCCTCTACGAGCAGTACTTC. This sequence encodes CATSRDPNQGLYEQYF.

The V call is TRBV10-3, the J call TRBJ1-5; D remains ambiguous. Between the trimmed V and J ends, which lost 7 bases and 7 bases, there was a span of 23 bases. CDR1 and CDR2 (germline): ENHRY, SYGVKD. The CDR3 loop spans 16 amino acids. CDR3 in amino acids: CAITAVRGEFSQPQHF. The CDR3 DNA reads TGTGCCATCACAGCTGTACGGGGTGAGTTCTCCCAGCCCCAGCATTTT.

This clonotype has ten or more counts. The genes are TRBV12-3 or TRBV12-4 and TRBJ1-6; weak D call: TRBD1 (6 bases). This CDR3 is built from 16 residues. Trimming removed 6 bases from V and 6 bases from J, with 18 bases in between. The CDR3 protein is CASSTGARGRNSPLHF. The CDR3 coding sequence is TGTGCCAGCAGCACCGGGGCCAGGGGTCGTAATTCACCCCTCCACTTT.

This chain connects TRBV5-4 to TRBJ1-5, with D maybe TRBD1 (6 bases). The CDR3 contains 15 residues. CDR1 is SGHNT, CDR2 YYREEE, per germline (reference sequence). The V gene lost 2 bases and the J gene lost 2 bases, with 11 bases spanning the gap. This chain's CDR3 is CASSFMGAGNQPQHF. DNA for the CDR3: TGTGCCAGCAGCTTTATGGGGGCGGGCAATCAGCCCCAGCATTTT.

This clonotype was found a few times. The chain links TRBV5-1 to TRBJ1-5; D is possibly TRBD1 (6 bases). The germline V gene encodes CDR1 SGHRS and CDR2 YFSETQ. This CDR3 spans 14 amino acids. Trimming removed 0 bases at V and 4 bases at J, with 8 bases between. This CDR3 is CASSLGQENQPQHF. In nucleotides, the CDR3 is TGCGCCAGCAGCTTGGGACAGGAAAATCAGCCCCAGCATTTT.

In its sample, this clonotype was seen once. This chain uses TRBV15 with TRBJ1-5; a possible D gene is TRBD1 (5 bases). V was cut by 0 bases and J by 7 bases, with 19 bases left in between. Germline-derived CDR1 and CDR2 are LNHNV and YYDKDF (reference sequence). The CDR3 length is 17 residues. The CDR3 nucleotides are TGTGCCACCAGCAGAGATTACGCAGGGATGAACTACCAGCCCCAGCATTTT. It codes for CATSRDYAGMNYQPQHF.

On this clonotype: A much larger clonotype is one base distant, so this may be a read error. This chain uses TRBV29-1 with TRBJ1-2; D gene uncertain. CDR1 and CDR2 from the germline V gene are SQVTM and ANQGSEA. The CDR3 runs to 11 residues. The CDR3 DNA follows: TGCAGCGATAGCTTTAACCATGGCTACACCTTC. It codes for CSDSFNHGYTF.

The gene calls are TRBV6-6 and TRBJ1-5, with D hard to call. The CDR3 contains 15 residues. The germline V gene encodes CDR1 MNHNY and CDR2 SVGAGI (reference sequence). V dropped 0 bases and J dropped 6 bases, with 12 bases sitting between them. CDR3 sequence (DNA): TGTGCCAGCAGTTACTCATCCGAGGGAGGTCAGCCCCAGCATTTT. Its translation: CASSYSSEGGQPQHF.

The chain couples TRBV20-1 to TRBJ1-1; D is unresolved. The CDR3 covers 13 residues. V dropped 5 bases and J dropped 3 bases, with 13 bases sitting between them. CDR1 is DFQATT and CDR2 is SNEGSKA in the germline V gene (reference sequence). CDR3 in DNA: TGCAGTGCTTGGTCCAGGTTATACACTGAAGCTTTCTTT. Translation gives CSAWSRLYTEAFF.

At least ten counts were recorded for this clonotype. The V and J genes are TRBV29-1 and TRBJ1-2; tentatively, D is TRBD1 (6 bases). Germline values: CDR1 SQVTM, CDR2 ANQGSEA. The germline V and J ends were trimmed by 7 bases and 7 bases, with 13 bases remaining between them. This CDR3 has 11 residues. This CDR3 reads CSETEGVGYTF. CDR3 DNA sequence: TGCAGCGAAACCGAGGGGGTTGGCTACACCTTC.

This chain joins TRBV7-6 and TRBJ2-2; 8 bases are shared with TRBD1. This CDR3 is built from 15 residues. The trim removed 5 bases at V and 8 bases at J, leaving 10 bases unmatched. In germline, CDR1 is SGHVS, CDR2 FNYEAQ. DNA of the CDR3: TGTGCCAGCAGCCAATGGACAGGGAGTGAAGGGGAGCTGTTTTTT. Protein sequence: CASSQWTGSEGELFF.

The DNA for the CDR3 is TGTGCCAGCAGCCAAGATGGCGTCAGGACTTTCCAAGAGACCCAGTACTTC. Encoded protein: CASSQDGVRTFQETQYF. V and J are TRBV9 and TRBJ2-5; TRBD2 is a possible D gene (5 bases). CDR1 and CDR2 from the germline V gene are SGDLS and YYNGEE. This CDR3 has 17 residues. V gave up 4 bases and J gave up 1 base, with 20 bases separating them.

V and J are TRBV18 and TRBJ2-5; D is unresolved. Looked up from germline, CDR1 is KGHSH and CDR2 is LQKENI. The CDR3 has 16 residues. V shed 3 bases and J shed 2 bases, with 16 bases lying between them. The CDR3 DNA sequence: TGTGCCAGCTCACCGGAGCCAGCGATTAATCAAGAGACCCAGTACTTC. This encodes CASSPEPAINQETQYF.

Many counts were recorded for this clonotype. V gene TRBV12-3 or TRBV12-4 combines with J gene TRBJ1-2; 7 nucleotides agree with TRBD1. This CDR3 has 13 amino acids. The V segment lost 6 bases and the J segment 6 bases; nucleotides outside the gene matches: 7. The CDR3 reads CASSEQGYHGYTF. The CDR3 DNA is TGTGCCAGCAGCGAACAGGGGTATCATGGCTACACCTTC.

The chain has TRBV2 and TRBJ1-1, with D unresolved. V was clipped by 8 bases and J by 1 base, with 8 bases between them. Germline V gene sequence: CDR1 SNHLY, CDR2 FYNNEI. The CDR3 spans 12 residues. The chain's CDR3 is CASFRGNTEAFF. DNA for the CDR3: TGTGCCAGCTTTCGGGGGAACACTGAAGCTTTCTTT. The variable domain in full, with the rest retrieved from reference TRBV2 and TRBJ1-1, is EPEVTQTPSHQVTQMGQEVILRCVPISNHLYFYWYRQILGQKVEFLVSFYNNEISEKSEIFDDQFSVERPDGSNFTLKIRSTKLEDSAMYFCASFRGNTEAFFGQGTRLTVV.

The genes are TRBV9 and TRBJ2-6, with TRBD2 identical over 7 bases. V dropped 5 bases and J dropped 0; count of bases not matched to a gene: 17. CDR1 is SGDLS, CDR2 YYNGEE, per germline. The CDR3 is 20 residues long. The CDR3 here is CASSFRPRLALYSGANVLTF. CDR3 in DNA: TGTGCCAGCAGTTTCCGGCCAAGACTAGCTCTTTACTCTGGGGCCAACGTCCTGACTTTC. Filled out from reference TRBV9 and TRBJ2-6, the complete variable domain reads DSGVTQTPKHLITATGQRVTLRCSPRSGDLSVYWYQQSLDQGLQFLIQYYNGEERAKGNILERFSAQQFPDLHSELNLSSLELGDSALYFCASSFRPRLALYSGANVLTFGAGSRLTVL.

The CDR3 region is CATSAGGHPNSPLHF. DNA of the CDR3: TGTGCCACCAGTGCGGGGGGCCATCCGAATTCACCCCTCCACTTT. This chain joins TRBV24-1 and TRBJ1-6; a possible D gene is TRBD1 (6 bases). The CDR3 contains 15 residues. Germline CDR1 is KGHDR and CDR2 is SFDVKD. Trimming removed 5 bases from V and 7 bases from J, with 14 bases in between.

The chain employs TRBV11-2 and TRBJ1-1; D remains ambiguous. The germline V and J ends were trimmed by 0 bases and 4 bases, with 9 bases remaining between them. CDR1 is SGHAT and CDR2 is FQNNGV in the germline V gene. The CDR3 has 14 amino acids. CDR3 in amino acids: CASSLEERITEAFF. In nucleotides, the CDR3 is TGTGCCAGCAGCTTAGAGGAGCGGATCACTGAAGCTTTCTTT.

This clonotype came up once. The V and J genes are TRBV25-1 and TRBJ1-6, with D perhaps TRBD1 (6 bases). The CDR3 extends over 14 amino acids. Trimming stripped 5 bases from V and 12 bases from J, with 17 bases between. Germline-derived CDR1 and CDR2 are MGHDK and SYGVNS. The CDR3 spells CASSSTRGQRPLHF. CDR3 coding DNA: TGTGCCAGCAGTTCCACGAGGGGACAAAGACCCCTCCACTTT.

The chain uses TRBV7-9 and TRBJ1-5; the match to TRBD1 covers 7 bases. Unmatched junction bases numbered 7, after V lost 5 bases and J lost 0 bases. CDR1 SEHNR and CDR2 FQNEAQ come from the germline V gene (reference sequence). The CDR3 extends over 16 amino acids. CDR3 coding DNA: TGTGCCAGCAGCCATACAGGGGACTTTAGCAATCAGCCCCAGCATTTT. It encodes CASSHTGDFSNQPQHF. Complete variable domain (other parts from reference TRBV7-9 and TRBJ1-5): DTGVSQNPRHKITKRGQNVTFRCDPISEHNRLYWYRQTLGQGPEFLTYFQNEAQLEKSRLLSDRFSAERPKGSFSTLEIQRTEQGDSAMYLCASSHTGDFSNQPQHFGDGTRLSIL.

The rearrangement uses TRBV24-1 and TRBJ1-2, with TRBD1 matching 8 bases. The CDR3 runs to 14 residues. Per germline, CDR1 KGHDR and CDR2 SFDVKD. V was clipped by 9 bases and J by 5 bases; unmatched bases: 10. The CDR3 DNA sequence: TGTGCCACCTCAGCGAGGGACAGGTCGTATGGCTACACCTTC. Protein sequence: CATSARDRSYGYTF.

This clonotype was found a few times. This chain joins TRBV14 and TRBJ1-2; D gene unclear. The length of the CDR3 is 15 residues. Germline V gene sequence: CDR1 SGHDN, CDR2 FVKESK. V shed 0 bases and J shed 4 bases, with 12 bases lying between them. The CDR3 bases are TGTGCCAGCAGCCAAGATCTGGAAACAACCTATGGCTACACCTTC. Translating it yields CASSQDLETTYGYTF. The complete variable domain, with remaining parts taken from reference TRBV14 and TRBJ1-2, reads EAGVTQFPSHSVIEKGQTVTLRCDPISGHDNLYWYRRVMGKEIKFLLHFVKESKQDESGMPNNRFLAERTGGTYSTLKVQPAELEDSGVYFCASSQDLETTYGYTFGSGTRLTVV.

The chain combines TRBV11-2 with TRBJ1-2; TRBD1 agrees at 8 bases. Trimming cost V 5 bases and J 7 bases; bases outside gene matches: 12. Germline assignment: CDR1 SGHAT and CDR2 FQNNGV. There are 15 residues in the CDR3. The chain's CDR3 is CASSATDRGARGYTF. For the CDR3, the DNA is TGTGCCAGCAGCGCGACAGACAGGGGCGCTCGTGGCTACACCTTC.

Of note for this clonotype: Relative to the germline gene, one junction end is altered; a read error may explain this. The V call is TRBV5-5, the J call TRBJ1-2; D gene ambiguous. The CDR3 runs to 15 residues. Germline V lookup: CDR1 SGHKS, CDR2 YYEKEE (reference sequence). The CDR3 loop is CASSQDRPGHYGYTF. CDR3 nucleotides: TGCGCCAGCAGCCAAGATCGGCCAGGTCACTATGGCTACACCTTC.

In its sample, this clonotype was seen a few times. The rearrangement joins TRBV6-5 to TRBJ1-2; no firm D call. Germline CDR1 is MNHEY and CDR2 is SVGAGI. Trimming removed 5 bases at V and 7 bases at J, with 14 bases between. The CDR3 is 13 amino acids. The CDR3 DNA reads TGTGCCAGCAGTCGAGATGGGTATCGTGGCTACACCTTC. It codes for CASSRDGYRGYTF.

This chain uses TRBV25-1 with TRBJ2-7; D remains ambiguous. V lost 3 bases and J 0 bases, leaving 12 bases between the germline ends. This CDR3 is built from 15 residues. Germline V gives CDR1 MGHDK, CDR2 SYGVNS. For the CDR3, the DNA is TGTGCCAGCAGTGACCCCAGCGCCAGCTCCTACGAGCAGTACTTC. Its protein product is CASSDPSASSYEQYF.

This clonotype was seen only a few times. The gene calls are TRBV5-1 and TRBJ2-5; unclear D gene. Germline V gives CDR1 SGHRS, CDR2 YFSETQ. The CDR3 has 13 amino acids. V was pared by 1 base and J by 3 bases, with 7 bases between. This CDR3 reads CASSLKMKETQYF. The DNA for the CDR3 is TGCGCCAGCAGCTTGAAGATGAAAGAGACCCAGTACTTC. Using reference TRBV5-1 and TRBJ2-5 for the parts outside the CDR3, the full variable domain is KAGVTQTPRYLIKTRGQQVTLSCSPISGHRSVSWYQQTPGQGLQFLFEYFSETQRNKGNFPGRFSGRQFSNSRSEMNVSTLELGDSALYLCASSLKMKETQYFGPGTRLLVL.

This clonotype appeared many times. The CDR3 bases are TGTGCCTCCCTCGGTGGCAGATTCTATGGCTACACCTTC. It codes for CASLGGRFYGYTF. The chain recombines TRBV19 with TRBJ1-2; no reliable D call. The CDR3 spans 13 residues. Germline CDR1 and CDR2: LNHDA and SQIVND (reference sequence). V lost 11 bases and J lost 4, with 17 bases in between.